This T cell receptor beta chain derives from a study of control samples from healthy donors and cancer patients. Some clones are missing from TCRdb's copy, which holds only in-frame ones; the method was immunoSEQ multiplex PCR. The sample shows 55,000 to 70,000 clones, 90% of them seen only once. The specimen sequenced was PBMCs. The source is a man aged 55-75 years with colorectal cancer.

CDR3 sequence (DNA): TGTGCCAGCAGTCGCCGGGACAGGGCTAAAGGAAAACTGTTTTTT. Translation gives CASSRRDRAKGKLFF. The J gene is TRBJ1-4, the V gene TRBV6-5; TRBD1 aligns across 9 bases. The CDR3 contains 15 residues. Germline loops: CDR1 MNHEY, CDR2 SVGAGI. The ends lost 5 bases at V and 10 bases at J; junction bases unmatched: 11.